This passage covers 18 T cell receptor beta chains from one sample sequenced in a study of blood T cell repertoires in COVID-19 (dated by TCRdb to the early 2020s). To prepare the library, the immunoSEQ multiplex PCR assay was applied. In its TCRdb copy, this immuneACCESS table keeps in-frame sequences only and misses some clones. Where compared with another copy, unresolved V genes explain less than half of these, and the others have no known cause. This sample lists about 140,000 clones; just over 85% were detected once. The ten largest clones take up 1.5% of the sample. The specimen sequenced was peripheral blood. The receptors derive from a woman aged 55-69 years with acute or convalescent COVID-19.

The rearrangement joins TRBV7-2 to TRBJ1-1; 7 bases are shared with TRBD1. The V and J ends lost 2 bases and 4 bases, in that order; junction bases with no gene match: 7. The CDR3 totals 15 residues. Germline V gene sequence: CDR1 SGHTA, CDR2 FQGNSA. The CDR3 sequence: CASSLSTGWGTEAFF. CDR3 sequence (DNA): TGTGCCAGCAGCTTATCGACAGGGTGGGGCACTGAAGCTTTCTTT. The full variable domain, rest sourced from reference TRBV7-2 and TRBJ1-1, is GAGVSQSPSNKVTEKGKDVELRCDPISGHTALYWYRQSLGQGLEFLIYFQGNSAPDKSGLPSDRFSAERTGGSVSTLTIQRTQQEDSAVYLCASSLSTGWGTEAFFGQGTRLTVV.

The V gene is TRBV24-1, the J gene TRBJ1-2; TRBD1 might be the D (5 bases). CDR1 is KGHDR, CDR2 SFDVKD, per germline. The CDR3 totals 14 residues. Trimming cost V 1 base and J 3 bases, with 8 bases left between them. The CDR3, as DNA: TGTGCCACCAGTGATTTCGGCAGGGACTATGGCTACACCTTC. This gives the protein CATSDFGRDYGYTF.

The V and J genes are TRBV28 and TRBJ1-6, with unresolved D. V dropped 4 bases and J dropped 4 bases, with 5 bases sitting between them. This CDR3 contains 13 residues. The germline V gene has CDR1 MDHEN and CDR2 SYDVKM. DNA for the CDR3: TGTGCCAGCAGTTCAGCGTATAATTCACCCCTCCACTTT. As protein: CASSSAYNSPLHF.

V and J are TRBV5-4 and TRBJ2-2; no definite D call. The V gene lost 4 bases and the J gene lost 3 bases, with 13 bases spanning the gap. This CDR3 spans 15 amino acids. Germline assignment: CDR1 SGHNT and CDR2 YYREEE (reference sequence). This CDR3 is CASSPRGSHTGELFF. CDR3 in DNA: TGTGCCAGCAGCCCCCGAGGCAGCCACACCGGGGAGCTGTTTTTT. Based on the CDR3 plus reference TRBV5-4 and TRBJ2-2, the full variable domain is ETGVTQSPTHLIKTRGQQVTLRCSSQSGHNTVSWYQQALGQGPQFIFQYYREEENGRGNFPPRFSGLQFPNYSSELNVNALELDDSALYLCASSPRGSHTGELFFGEGSRLTVL.

This clone has more than one count but fewer than ten. This chain links TRBV7-8 with TRBJ1-1; D not certain. This CDR3 region has 15 residues. V dropped 5 bases and J dropped 8 bases, with 21 bases sitting between them. In germline, CDR1 is SGHVS, CDR2 FQNEAQ. The CDR3 region is CASSVNTGRPNEAFF. The DNA for the CDR3 is TGTGCCAGCAGCGTAAATACCGGGAGACCGAACGAAGCTTTCTTT.

The chain uses TRBV3-1 (or the pseudogene TRBV3-2) and TRBJ1-2; no firm D call. Trimming removed 2 bases from V and 8 bases from J, with 9 bases in between. CDR1 is LGHDT, CDR2 YNNKEL, per germline (reference sequence). The CDR3 consists of 12 residues. Here the CDR3 reads CASSQTMEGYTF. The CDR3 DNA reads as TGTGCCAGCAGCCAAACGATGGAGGGCTACACCTTC.

J is TRBJ2-7 and V is TRBV7-8; 8 positions match TRBD1. This CDR3 is built from 15 residues. Germline values: CDR1 SGHVS, CDR2 FQNEAQ. V shed 4 bases, J shed 2 bases, and the junction held 7 bases outside the gene matches. The CDR3 DNA reads TGTGCCAGCAGCTCAGGGACAGGCTTAGCCTACGAGCAGTACTTC. Residues: CASSSGTGLAYEQYF.

This sequence joins TRBV7-9 and TRBJ2-3; D might be TRBD2 (7 bases). Trimming removed 4 bases at V and 2 bases at J, with 13 bases between. CDR3 length: 15 residues. The germline CDR1 and CDR2 sequences are SEHNR and FQNEAQ (reference sequence). CDR3 bases: TGTGCCAGCAGCTCAGAGGGGGGGATCACAGATACGCAGTATTTT. The encoded protein is CASSSEGGITDTQYF.

The chain couples TRBV7-9 to TRBJ1-4; D is undetermined. Germline assignment: CDR1 SEHNR and CDR2 FQNEAQ (reference sequence). The V gene lost 1 base and the J gene lost 5 bases, with 14 bases spanning the gap. CDR3 size: 16 residues. The CDR3 nucleotides read TGTGCCAGCAGCTTAGATATGGGCCGCGGGAATGAAAAACTGTTTTTT. This gives the protein CASSLDMGRGNEKLFF.

The chain has TRBV7-9 and TRBJ1-2, with no clear D. V gave up 4 bases and J gave up 2 bases, with 11 bases separating them. Per the germline V gene, CDR1 is SEHNR and CDR2 is FQNEAQ (reference sequence). The CDR3 runs 14 residues. The CDR3 loop reads CASSSRGQNYGYTF. The CDR3 DNA reads TGTGCCAGCAGCTCACGAGGTCAGAACTATGGCTACACCTTC.

The rearrangement links TRBV28 to TRBJ1-4, with D perhaps matching TRBD1 (5 bases). CDR1 and CDR2 (germline): MDHEN, SYDVKM. The germline V and J ends were trimmed by 7 bases and 6 bases, with 18 bases remaining between them. The CDR3 runs 15 residues. This chain's CDR3 is CASTFTGAGDEKLFF. CDR3 coding DNA: TGTGCCAGCACTTTTACTGGGGCAGGAGATGAAAAACTGTTTTTT.

The rearrangement joins TRBV11-2 to TRBJ1-3; no definite D call. The CDR3 is 14 residues long. CDR1 SGHAT and CDR2 FQNNGV come from the germline V gene. V shed 5 bases and J shed 4 bases, with 12 bases lying between them. The DNA of the CDR3 is TGTGCCAGCAGCCGAGGGCACCGGGGAAACACCATATATTTT. It is translated as CASSRGHRGNTIYF.

The chain carries TRBV18 and TRBJ2-7; possible D gene TRBD1, 6 bases. V was shortened by 6 bases and J by 2 bases, with 14 bases between the two germline ends. Germline V gene sequence: CDR1 KGHSH, CDR2 LQKENI. CDR3 length equals 14 residues. CDR3 amino acids: CASSSAGVAYEQYF. The DNA for the CDR3 is TGTGCCAGCTCGTCGGCAGGGGTGGCCTACGAGCAGTACTTC.

In its sample, this clone was seen a few times. V gene TRBV5-1 combines with J gene TRBJ2-7; possibly TRBD2 for D (5 bases). The CDR3 has 15 residues. CDR1 SGHRS and CDR2 YFSETQ come from the germline V gene. V dropped 2 bases and J dropped 1 base, with 13 bases sitting between them. This CDR3 is CASSLGGVGSYEQYF. CDR3 sequence (DNA): TGCGCCAGCAGCTTAGGAGGAGTAGGGTCCTACGAGCAGTACTTC.

V usage is TRBV25-1 and J usage is TRBJ1-1, with 10 bases matching TRBD1. There are 14 residues in the CDR3. J was trimmed by 12 bases and V by 4 bases; bases with no gene match: 11. The V gene's germline CDR1 is MGHDK and CDR2 SYGVNS. The CDR3 protein is CASSGWTGGGSTFF. In DNA form, the CDR3 reads TGTGCCAGCAGTGGCTGGACAGGGGGGGGGTCGACTTTCTTT.

The chain is built from TRBV7-9 and TRBJ2-5; TRBD1 matches at 9 bases. V lost 5 bases to trimming and J lost 5 bases; unmatched junction nucleotides: 9. CDR3 size: 15 residues. Germline lookup yields CDR1 SEHNR and CDR2 FQNEAQ (reference sequence). CDR3 loop: CASSAQGAIWETQYF. In DNA, the CDR3 is TGTGCCAGCAGCGCACAGGGGGCGATTTGGGAGACCCAGTACTTC.

The rearrangement joins TRBV3-1 (or the pseudogene TRBV3-2) to TRBJ2-7; D uncertain. V was shortened by 1 base and J by 0 bases, with 10 bases between the two germline ends. Germline CDR1 LGHDT, CDR2 YNNKEL (reference sequence). The CDR3 length is 15 residues. In DNA, the CDR3 is TGTGCCAGCAGCCAAGGCCCCCCGGTCTCCTACGAGCAGTACTTC. It is translated as CASSQGPPVSYEQYF.

V is TRBV6-6 and J is TRBJ2-7; 9 bases align to TRBD2. Germline V lookup: CDR1 MNHNY, CDR2 SVGAGI (reference sequence). The CDR3 is made up of 15 amino acids. J gave up 0 bases and V 5 bases, and 5 bases lay outside the gene matches. The CDR3 nucleotides are TGTGCCAGCAGTCTAGCGGGGCCCAGCTCCTACGAGCAGTACTTC. Amino acids: CASSLAGPSSYEQYF.